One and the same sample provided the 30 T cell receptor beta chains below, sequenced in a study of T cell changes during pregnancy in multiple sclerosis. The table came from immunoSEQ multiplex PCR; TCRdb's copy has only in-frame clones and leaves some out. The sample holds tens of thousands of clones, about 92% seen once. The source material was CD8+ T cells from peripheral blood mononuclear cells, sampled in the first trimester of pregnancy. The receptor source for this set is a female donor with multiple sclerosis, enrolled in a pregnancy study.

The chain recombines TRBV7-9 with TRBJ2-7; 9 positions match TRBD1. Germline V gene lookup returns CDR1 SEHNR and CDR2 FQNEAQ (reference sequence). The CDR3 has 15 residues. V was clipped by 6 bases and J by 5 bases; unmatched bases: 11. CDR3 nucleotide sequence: TGTGCCAGCAGTTACCCGGGACAGGGAAACGACGAGCAGTACTTC. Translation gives CASSYPGQGNDEQYF. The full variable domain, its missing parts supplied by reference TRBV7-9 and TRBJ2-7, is DTGVSQNPRHKITKRGQNVTFRCDPISEHNRLYWYRQTLGQGPEFLTYFQNEAQLEKSRLLSDRFSAERPKGSFSTLEIQRTEQGDSAMYLCASSYPGQGNDEQYFGPGTRLTVT.

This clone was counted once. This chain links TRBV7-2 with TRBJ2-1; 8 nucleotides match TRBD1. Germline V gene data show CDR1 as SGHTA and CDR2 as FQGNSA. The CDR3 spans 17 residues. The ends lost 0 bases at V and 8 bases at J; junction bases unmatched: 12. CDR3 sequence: CASSLALLTGGTDEQFF. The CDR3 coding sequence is TGTGCCAGCAGCTTAGCGCTGTTAACAGGGGGTACGGATGAGCAGTTCTTC. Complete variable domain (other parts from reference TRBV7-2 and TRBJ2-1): GAGVSQSPSNKVTEKGKDVELRCDPISGHTALYWYRQSLGQGLEFLIYFQGNSAPDKSGLPSDRFSAERTGGSVSTLTIQRTQQEDSAVYLCASSLALLTGGTDEQFFGPGTRLTVL.

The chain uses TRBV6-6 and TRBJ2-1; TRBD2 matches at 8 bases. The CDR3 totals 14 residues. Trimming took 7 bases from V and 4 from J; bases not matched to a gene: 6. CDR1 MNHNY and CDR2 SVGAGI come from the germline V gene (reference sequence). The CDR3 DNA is TGTGCCAGCACCAGCGGGGGCCCATACAATGAGCAGTTCTTC. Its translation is CASTSGGPYNEQFF.

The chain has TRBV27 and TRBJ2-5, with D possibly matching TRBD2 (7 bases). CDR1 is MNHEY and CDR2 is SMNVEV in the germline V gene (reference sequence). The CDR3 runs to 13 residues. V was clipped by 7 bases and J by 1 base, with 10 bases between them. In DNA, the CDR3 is TGTGCCAGCACTGGGGGGGCCCAAGAGACCCAGTACTTC. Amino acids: CASTGGAQETQYF.

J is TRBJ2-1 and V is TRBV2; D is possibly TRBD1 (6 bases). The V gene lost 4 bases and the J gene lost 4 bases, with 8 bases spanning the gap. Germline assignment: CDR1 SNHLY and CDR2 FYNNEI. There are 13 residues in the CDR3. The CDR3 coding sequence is TGTGCCAGCAGTGGGGACATTTACAATGAGCAGTTCTTC. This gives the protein CASSGDIYNEQFF.

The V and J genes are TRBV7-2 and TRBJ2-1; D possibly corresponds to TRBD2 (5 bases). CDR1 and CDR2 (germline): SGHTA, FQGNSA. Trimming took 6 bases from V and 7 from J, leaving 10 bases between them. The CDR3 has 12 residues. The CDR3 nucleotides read TGTGCCAGCAGTTGGACGGGAAATGAGCAGTTCTTC. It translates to CASSWTGNEQFF.

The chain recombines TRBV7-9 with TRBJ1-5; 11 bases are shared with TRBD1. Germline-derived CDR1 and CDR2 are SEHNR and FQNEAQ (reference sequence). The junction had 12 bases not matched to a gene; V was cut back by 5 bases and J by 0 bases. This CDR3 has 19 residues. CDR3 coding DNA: TGTGCCAGCAGCACCTCCGTAATTGGGACAGGGGGTAGCAATCAGCCCCAGCATTTT. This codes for CASSTSVIGTGGSNQPQHF. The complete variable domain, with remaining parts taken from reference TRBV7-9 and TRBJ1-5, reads DTGVSQNPRHKITKRGQNVTFRCDPISEHNRLYWYRQTLGQGPEFLTYFQNEAQLEKSRLLSDRFSAERPKGSFSTLEIQRTEQGDSAMYLCASSTSVIGTGGSNQPQHFGDGTRLSIL.

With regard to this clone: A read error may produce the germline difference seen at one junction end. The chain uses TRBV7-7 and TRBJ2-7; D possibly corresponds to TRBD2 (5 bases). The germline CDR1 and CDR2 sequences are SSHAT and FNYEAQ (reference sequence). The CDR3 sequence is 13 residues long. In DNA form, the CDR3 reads TGTGCTAGCAGCTCCGGGATCGGCGGCGAGCAGTACTTC. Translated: CASSSGIGGEQYF.

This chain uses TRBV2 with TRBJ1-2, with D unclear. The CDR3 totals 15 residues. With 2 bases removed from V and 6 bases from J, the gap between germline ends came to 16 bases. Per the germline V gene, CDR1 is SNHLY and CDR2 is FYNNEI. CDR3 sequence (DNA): TGTGCCAGCAGTGAATCCCCGGGGAGTGGGGATGGCTACACCTTC. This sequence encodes CASSESPGSGDGYTF.

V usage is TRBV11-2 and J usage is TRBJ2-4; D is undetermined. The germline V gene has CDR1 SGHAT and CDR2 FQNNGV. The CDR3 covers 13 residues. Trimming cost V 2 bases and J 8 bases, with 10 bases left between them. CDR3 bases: TGTGCCAGCAGCTTATTTCAACGGGACATTCAGTACTTC. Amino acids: CASSLFQRDIQYF.

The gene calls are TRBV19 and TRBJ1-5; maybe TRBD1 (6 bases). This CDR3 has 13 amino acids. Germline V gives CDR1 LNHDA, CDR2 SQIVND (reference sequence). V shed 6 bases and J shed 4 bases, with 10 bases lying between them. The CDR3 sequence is CASRPGANQPQHF. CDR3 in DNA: TGTGCCAGTAGACCAGGGGCTAATCAGCCCCAGCATTTT. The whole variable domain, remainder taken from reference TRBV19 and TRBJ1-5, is DGGITQSPKYLFRKEGQNVTLSCEQNLNHDAMYWYRQDPGQGLRLIYYSQIVNDFQKGDIAEGYSVSREKKESFPLTVTSAQKNPTAFYLCASRPGANQPQHFGDGTRLSIL.

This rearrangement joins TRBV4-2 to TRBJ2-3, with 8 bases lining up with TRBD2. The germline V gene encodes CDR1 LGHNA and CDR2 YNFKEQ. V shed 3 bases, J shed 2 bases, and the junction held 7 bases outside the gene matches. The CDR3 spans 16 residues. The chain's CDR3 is CASSQSSSGYTDTQYF. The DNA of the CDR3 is TGTGCCAGCAGCCAGAGTTCTAGCGGGTACACAGATACGCAGTATTTT.

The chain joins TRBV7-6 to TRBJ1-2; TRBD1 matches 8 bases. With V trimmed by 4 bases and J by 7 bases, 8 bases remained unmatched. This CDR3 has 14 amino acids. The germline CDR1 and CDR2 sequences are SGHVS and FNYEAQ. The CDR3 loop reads CASSSGGQGSGYTF. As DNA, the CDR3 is TGTGCCAGCAGCTCCGGCGGACAGGGATCTGGCTACACCTTC. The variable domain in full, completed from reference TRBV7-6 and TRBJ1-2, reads GAGVSQSPRYKVTKRGQDVALRCDPISGHVSLYWYRQALGQGPEFLTYFNYEAQQDKSGLPNDRFSAERPEGSISTLTIQRTEQRDSAMYRCASSSGGQGSGYTFGSGTRLTVV.

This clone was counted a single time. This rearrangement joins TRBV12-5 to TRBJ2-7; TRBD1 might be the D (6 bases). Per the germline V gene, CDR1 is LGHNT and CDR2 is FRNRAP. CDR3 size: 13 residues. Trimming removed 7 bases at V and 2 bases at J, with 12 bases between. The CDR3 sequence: CASAPGVTYEQYF. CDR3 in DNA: TGTGCTAGTGCCCCAGGGGTGACCTACGAGCAGTACTTC.

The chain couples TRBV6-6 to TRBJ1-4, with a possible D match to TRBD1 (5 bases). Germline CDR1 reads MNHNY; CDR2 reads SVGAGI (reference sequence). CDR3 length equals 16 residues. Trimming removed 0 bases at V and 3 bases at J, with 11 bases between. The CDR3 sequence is CASSYSGEGSNEKLFF. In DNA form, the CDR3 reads TGTGCCAGCAGTTACTCAGGGGAGGGCTCTAATGAAAAACTGTTTTTT.

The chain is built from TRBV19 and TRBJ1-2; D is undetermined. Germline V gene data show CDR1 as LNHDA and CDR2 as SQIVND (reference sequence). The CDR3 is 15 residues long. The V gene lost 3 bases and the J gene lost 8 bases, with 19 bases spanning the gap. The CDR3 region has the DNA TGTGCCAGTAGTATTATCGCGGGCCAAGCTTGGGGCTACACCTTC. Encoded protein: CASSIIAGQAWGYTF. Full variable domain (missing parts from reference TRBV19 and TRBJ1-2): DGGITQSPKYLFRKEGQNVTLSCEQNLNHDAMYWYRQDPGQGLRLIYYSQIVNDFQKGDIAEGYSVSREKKESFPLTVTSAQKNPTAFYLCASSIIAGQAWGYTFGSGTRLTVV.

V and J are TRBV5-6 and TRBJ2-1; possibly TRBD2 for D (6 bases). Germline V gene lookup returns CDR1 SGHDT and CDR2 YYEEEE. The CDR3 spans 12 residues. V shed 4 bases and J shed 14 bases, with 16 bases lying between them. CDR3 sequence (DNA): TGTGCCAGCAGCCTTAGCGGCTCGGGGGAGTTCTTC. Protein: CASSLSGSGEFF.

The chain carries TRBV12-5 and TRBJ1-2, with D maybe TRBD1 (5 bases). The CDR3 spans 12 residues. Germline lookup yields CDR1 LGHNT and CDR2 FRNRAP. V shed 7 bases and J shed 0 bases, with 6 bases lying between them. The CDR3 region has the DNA TGTGCTAGTGAGGGGTCTAACTATGGCTACACCTTC. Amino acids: CASEGSNYGYTF.

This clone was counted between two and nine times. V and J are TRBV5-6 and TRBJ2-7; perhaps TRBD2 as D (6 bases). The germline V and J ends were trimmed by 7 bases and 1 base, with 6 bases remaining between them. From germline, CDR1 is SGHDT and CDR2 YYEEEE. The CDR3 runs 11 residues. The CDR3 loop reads CASGGSYEQYF. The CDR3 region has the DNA TGTGCCAGCGGGGGGTCCTACGAGCAGTACTTC.

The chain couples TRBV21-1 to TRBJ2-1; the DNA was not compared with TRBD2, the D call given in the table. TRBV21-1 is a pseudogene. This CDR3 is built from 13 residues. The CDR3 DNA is TGTGCCAGCAGCTCGGGATGGGGAAATGAGCAGTTCTTC. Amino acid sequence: CASSSGWGNEQFF.

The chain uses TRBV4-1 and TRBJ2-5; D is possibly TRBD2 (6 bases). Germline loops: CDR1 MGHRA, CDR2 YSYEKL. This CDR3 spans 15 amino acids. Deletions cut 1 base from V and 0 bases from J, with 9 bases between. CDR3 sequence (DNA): TGCGCCAGCAGCCAAGTTCCGGGGGACCAAGAGACCCAGTACTTC. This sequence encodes CASSQVPGDQETQYF.

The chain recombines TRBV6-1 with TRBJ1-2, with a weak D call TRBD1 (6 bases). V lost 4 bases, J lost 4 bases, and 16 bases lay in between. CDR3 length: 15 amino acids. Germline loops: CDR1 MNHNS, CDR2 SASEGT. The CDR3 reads CASSVRGGEVYGYTF. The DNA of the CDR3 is TGTGCCAGCAGTGTCAGGGGAGGGGAGGTCTATGGCTACACCTTC.

CDR3 DNA: TGTGCCAGCAGTGCCCTAGGGACAGGGGATGGCTACACCTTC. Its protein product is CASSALGTGDGYTF. This chain joins TRBV6-5 and TRBJ1-2; 10 bases are shared with TRBD1. V lost 5 bases to trimming and J lost 6 bases; unmatched junction nucleotides: 6. The CDR3 length is 14 residues. Per the germline V gene, CDR1 is MNHEY and CDR2 is SVGAGI.

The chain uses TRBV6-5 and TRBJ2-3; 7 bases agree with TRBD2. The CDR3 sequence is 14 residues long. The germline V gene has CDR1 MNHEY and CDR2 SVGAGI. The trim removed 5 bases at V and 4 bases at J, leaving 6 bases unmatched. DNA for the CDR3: TGTGCCAGCAGTCCGGGGGGAGAGGCAGATACGCAGTATTTT. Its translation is CASSPGGEADTQYF.

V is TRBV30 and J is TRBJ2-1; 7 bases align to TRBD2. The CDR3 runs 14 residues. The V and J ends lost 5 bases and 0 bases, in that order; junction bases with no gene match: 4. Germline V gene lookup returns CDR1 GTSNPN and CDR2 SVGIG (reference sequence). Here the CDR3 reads CAWGRGSSYNEQFF. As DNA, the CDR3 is TGTGCCTGGGGGCGGGGGAGCTCCTACAATGAGCAGTTCTTC. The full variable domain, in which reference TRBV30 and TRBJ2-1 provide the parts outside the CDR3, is SQTIHQWPATLVQPVGSPLSLECTVEGTSNPNLYWYRQAAGRGLQLLFYSVGIGQISSEVPQNLSASRPQDRQFILSSKKLLLSDSGFYLCAWGRGSSYNEQFFGPGTRLTVL.

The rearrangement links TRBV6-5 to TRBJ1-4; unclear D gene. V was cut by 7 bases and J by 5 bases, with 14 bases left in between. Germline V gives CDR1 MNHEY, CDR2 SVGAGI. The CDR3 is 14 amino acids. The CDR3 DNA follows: TGTGCCAGCAAACGGGGAATATACAATGAAAAACTGTTTTTT. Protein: CASKRGIYNEKLFF.

CDR3 bases: TGTGCCAGCAGTCGCGGGGGGCCCTCCGCGGATGAGCAGTTCTTC. It is translated as CASSRGGPSADEQFF. This sequence joins TRBV27 and TRBJ2-1; 8 bases fit TRBD2. Germline V lookup: CDR1 MNHEY, CDR2 SMNVEV (reference sequence). V dropped 5 bases and J dropped 8; count of bases not matched to a gene: 11. The CDR3 has 15 amino acids.

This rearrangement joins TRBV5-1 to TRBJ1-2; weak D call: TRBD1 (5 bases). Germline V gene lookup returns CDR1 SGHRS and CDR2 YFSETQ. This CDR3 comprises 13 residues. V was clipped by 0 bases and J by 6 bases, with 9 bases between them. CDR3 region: CASSLAGGDGYTF. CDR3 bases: TGCGCCAGCAGCTTGGCCGGGGGGGATGGCTACACCTTC.

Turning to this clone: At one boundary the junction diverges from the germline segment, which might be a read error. The CDR3 DNA reads TGTGCCAGCAGTGAATCACCTAATCGGCCCCAGCATTTT. Translated: CASSESPNRPQHF. V is TRBV2 and J is TRBJ1-5; D not certain. Germline V gives CDR1 SNHLY, CDR2 FYNNEI. This CDR3 spans 13 amino acids.

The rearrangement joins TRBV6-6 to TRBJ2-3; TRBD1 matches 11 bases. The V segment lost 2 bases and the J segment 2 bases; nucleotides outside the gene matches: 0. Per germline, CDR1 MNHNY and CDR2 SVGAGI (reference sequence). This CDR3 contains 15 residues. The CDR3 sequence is CASSYGQGATDTQYF. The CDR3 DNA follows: TGTGCCAGCAGTTACGGACAGGGGGCCACAGATACGCAGTATTTT.